The 25 T cell receptor beta chains below were found in one sample sequenced in a study of chemoradiotherapy in HPV16-positive cancers. TCRdb keeps only in-frame clones here, not all; method: immunoSEQ multiplex PCR. The sample shows about 10,000 clones, approximately 85% of them seen only once. This material consisted of blood, taken from a patient who underwent chemoradiotherapy. These receptor sequences come from a human donor with HPV-associated anogenital cancer.

The DNA of the CDR3 is TGTGCCAGCAGTTTTAACAGGGGAAGGGGCAATGAGCAGTTCTTC. Its protein product is CASSFNRGRGNEQFF. The rearrangement uses TRBV27 and TRBJ2-1, with 7 nucleotides matching TRBD1. Germline loops: CDR1 MNHEY, CDR2 SMNVEV (reference sequence). The CDR3 extends over 15 amino acids. V gave up 3 bases and J gave up 6 bases; unmatched junction bases: 8.

The J gene is TRBJ2-5, the V gene TRBV6-5; TRBD1 matches at 9 bases. V lost 5 bases to trimming and J lost 2 bases; unmatched junction nucleotides: 6. Germline CDR1 is MNHEY and CDR2 is SVGAGI. This CDR3 is 15 amino acids long. In DNA, the CDR3 is TGTGCCAGCAGTACACAGGGGGCGGGTCAAGAGACCCAGTACTTC. Its protein product is CASSTQGAGQETQYF.

This sequence joins TRBV30 and TRBJ2-1; D is possibly TRBD2 (6 bases). Germline loops: CDR1 GTSNPN, CDR2 SVGIG (reference sequence). The CDR3 covers 11 residues. Trimming shortened V by 5 bases and J by 7 bases, and 9 bases separated the two germline ends. The CDR3 DNA is TGTGCCTGGGGCGGGGTTAATGAGCAGTTCTTC. It encodes CAWGGVNEQFF.

The chain combines TRBV9 with TRBJ1-3, with D tentatively TRBD1 (6 bases). This CDR3 is built from 15 residues. V lost 2 bases, J lost 4 bases, and 13 bases lay in between. Germline CDR1 SGDLS, CDR2 YYNGEE. This CDR3 reads CASSVEGTSGNTIYF. The DNA of the CDR3 is TGTGCCAGCAGCGTCGAGGGGACATCCGGAAACACCATATATTTT.

This chain joins TRBV11-2 and TRBJ2-5; TRBD1 agrees at 8 bases. V shed 6 bases and J 5 bases; nucleotides not matched to a gene: 2. Germline V gives CDR1 SGHAT, CDR2 FQNNGV. The CDR3 totals 12 residues. CDR3 protein: CASRQGAETQYF. CDR3 bases: TGTGCCAGCAGGCAGGGGGCGGAGACCCAGTACTTC.

This chain connects TRBV10-3 to TRBJ1-2; D not certain. The CDR3 runs to 14 residues. V gave up 0 bases and J gave up 2 bases, with 7 bases separating them. Germline V gene sequence: CDR1 ENHRY, CDR2 SYGVKD. CDR3 sequence (DNA): TGTGCCATCAGTGAGTCAGAGACCAACTATGGCTACACCTTC. The encoded protein is CAISESETNYGYTF.

The rearrangement uses TRBV5-1 and TRBJ2-1; D tentatively reads TRBD1 or TRBD2 (5 bases each). This CDR3 comprises 16 residues. V was pared by 4 bases and J by 5 bases, with 19 bases between. Germline-derived CDR1 and CDR2 are SGHRS and YFSETQ. The CDR3 bases are TGCGCCAGCAGCCCCGAGTGGGGGTCTACCCACAATGAGCAGTTCTTC. This translates into CASSPEWGSTHNEQFF.

The chain combines TRBV6-5 with TRBJ2-7; tentative D call: TRBD2 (6 bases). Trimming cost V 7 bases and J 2 bases, with 12 bases left between them. Germline V gene lookup returns CDR1 MNHEY and CDR2 SVGAGI. The CDR3 totals 13 residues. The CDR3 DNA follows: TGTGCCAGCACCTCGGGACTCCCCTACGAGCAGTACTTC. It codes for CASTSGLPYEQYF.

This rearrangement joins TRBV9 to TRBJ1-5; the D gene is possibly TRBD1 (5 bases). Trimming cost V 2 bases and J 6 bases, with 15 bases left between them. There are 15 residues in the CDR3. CDR1 and CDR2 (germline): SGDLS, YYNGEE. The CDR3 sequence is CASSVTPGSGQPQHF. For the CDR3, the DNA is TGTGCCAGCAGCGTCACTCCAGGGTCGGGTCAGCCCCAGCATTTT.

The J gene is TRBJ2-2, the V gene TRBV12-5; TRBD1 matches at 9 bases. In germline, CDR1 is LGHNT, CDR2 FRNRAP. This CDR3 region has 14 residues. V gave up 6 bases and J gave up 3 bases; unmatched junction bases: 2. CDR3: CASGGDRDTGELFF. The CDR3 DNA reads as TGTGCTAGTGGGGGGGACAGGGACACCGGGGAGCTGTTTTTT.

This chain joins TRBV4-3 and TRBJ2-5; D unresolved. V dropped 1 base and J dropped 7 bases, with 13 bases sitting between them. Germline V gives CDR1 LGHNA, CDR2 YSLEER. The CDR3 is 14 amino acids. In DNA form, the CDR3 reads TGCGCCAGCAGCCAAGGCGAAAATGTAGGGACCCAGTACTTC. Protein: CASSQGENVGTQYF.

The chain links TRBV6-1 to TRBJ2-1, with D hard to call. The CDR3 sequence is 14 residues long. V was pared by 6 bases and J by 9 bases, with 18 bases between. The germline gives CDR1 MNHNS, CDR2 SASEGT. The CDR3 DNA sequence: TGTGCCAGCAGCGACCTTACCCTGTTGGCTGAGCAGTTCTTC. This gives the protein CASSDLTLLAEQFF.

This sequence joins TRBV25-1 and TRBJ1-2; D is unresolved. This CDR3 spans 12 amino acids. Trimming pared 2 bases from V and 7 bases from J, leaving 8 bases between. The germline gives CDR1 MGHDK, CDR2 SYGVNS. The CDR3 DNA reads as TGTGCCAGCAGTGAAGATAGTCTTGGCTACACCTTC. This sequence encodes CASSEDSLGYTF.

This clone was counted between two and nine times. At one end the junction does not follow the germline gene, possibly because of a read error. The chain employs TRBV6-1 and TRBJ2-7; 9 bases are a match to TRBD1. The CDR3 consists of 19 residues. CDR1 and CDR2 (germline): MNHNS, SASEGT. CDR3 in amino acids: CASREYGTGSVIGGYEQYF. The CDR3 region has the DNA TGTGCCAGCCGTGAGTACGGGACAGGGTCGGTAATCGGGGGTTATGAGCAGTACTTC.

V gene TRBV5-1 combines with J gene TRBJ2-7; no clear D. The CDR3 is made up of 12 amino acids. Trimming took off 5 bases at V and 4 bases at J, with 10 bases between the two ends. From germline, CDR1 is SGHRS and CDR2 YFSETQ. This CDR3 is CASRGDPYEQYF. CDR3 sequence (DNA): TGCGCCAGCAGAGGAGACCCGTACGAGCAGTACTTC.

The chain carries TRBV5-1 and TRBJ1-1; 10 positions agree with TRBD1. The CDR3 has 17 residues. The trim removed 3 bases at V and 4 bases at J, leaving 12 bases unmatched. Germline CDR1 is SGHRS and CDR2 is YFSETQ. CDR3 sequence: CASSSSGTGAGATEAFF. CDR3 DNA: TGCGCCAGCAGCTCCTCCGGGACAGGGGCAGGTGCCACTGAAGCTTTCTTT.

The gene calls are TRBV6-5 and TRBJ2-2; TRBD2 might be the D (5 bases). There are 15 residues in the CDR3. V was pared by 6 bases and J by 5 bases, with 16 bases between. Germline loops: CDR1 MNHEY, CDR2 SVGAGI. CDR3 sequence: CASSPTASGTGELFF. CDR3 DNA: TGTGCCAGCAGCCCCACGGCGTCGGGGACCGGGGAGCTGTTTTTT.

V is TRBV5-1 and J is TRBJ1-5; no definite D call. Germline V gives CDR1 SGHRS, CDR2 YFSETQ. Trimming removed 1 base at V and 3 bases at J, with 11 bases between. The CDR3 extends over 15 amino acids. DNA of the CDR3: TGCGCCAGCAGCTTGTTTGGCCTAACCAATCAGCCCCAGCATTTT. It is translated as CASSLFGLTNQPQHF.

The chain recombines TRBV19 with TRBJ1-1; the D is unclear. V lost 1 base, J lost 0 bases, and 6 bases lay in between. Germline V lookup: CDR1 LNHDA, CDR2 SQIVND (reference sequence). This CDR3 has 14 amino acids. The CDR3 nucleotides are TGTGCCAGTAGTATAGGAACCATGAACACTGAAGCTTTCTTT. Its translation is CASSIGTMNTEAFF.

The CDR3 DNA reads as TGTGCCAGCAGCGAACAGGGGTCGGGGAATGAGCAGTTCTTC. Its protein product is CASSEQGSGNEQFF. V gene TRBV6-1 combines with J gene TRBJ2-1; 7 nucleotides agree with TRBD1. This CDR3 spans 14 amino acids. Germline V lookup: CDR1 MNHNS, CDR2 SASEGT. J lost 7 bases, V lost 6 bases, and 9 bases had no gene match.

The chain carries TRBV29-1 and TRBJ1-1; 7 positions agree with TRBD1. CDR1 and CDR2 from the germline V gene are SQVTM and ANQGSEA. V lost 7 bases, J lost 1 base, and 3 bases stayed unmatched. CDR3 length equals 12 residues. The CDR3 nucleotides read TGCAGCGCAGGGGGATCGAACACTGAAGCTTTCTTT. It translates to CSAGGSNTEAFF.

The V and J genes are TRBV7-2 and TRBJ2-3, with TRBD2 as a possible D gene (7 bases). V was cut by 4 bases and J by 5 bases, with 16 bases left in between. From germline, CDR1 is SGHTA and CDR2 FQGNSA. The CDR3 totals 15 residues. CDR3 sequence reads: CASSSLGGRGDTQYF. The DNA for the CDR3 is TGTGCCAGCAGCTCCCTCGGGGGGCGAGGAGATACGCAGTATTTT.

The chain uses TRBV19 and TRBJ2-7; D remains unclear. From germline, CDR1 is LNHDA and CDR2 SQIVND (reference sequence). The CDR3 has 11 residues. The germline V and J ends were trimmed by 8 bases and 4 bases, with 9 bases remaining between them. CDR3 nucleotides: TGTGCCAGTTCGTCCCGATACGAGCAGTACTTC. It translates to CASSSRYEQYF.

The genes are TRBV27 and TRBJ2-3, with TRBD2 as a possible D gene (7 bases). V was clipped by 4 bases and J by 2 bases, with 10 bases between them. CDR3 size: 14 residues. CDR1 is MNHEY and CDR2 is SMNVEV in the germline V gene (reference sequence). The CDR3 loop is CASSWGGLTDTQYF. DNA for the CDR3: TGTGCCAGCAGTTGGGGGGGCCTCACAGATACGCAGTATTTT.

The chain employs TRBV7-9 and TRBJ2-5, with TRBD1 matching over 8 bases. Judging by the DNA end, TRBJ2-7 fits better; the J call may be wrong. CDR1 and CDR2 from the germline V gene are SEHNR and FQNEAQ (reference sequence). This CDR3 spans 18 amino acids. In DNA, the CDR3 is TGTGCCAGCAGCCCCGAGGTGACAGGGGTCCCCATAGGATACGAGCAGTACTTC. Its protein is CASSPEVTGVPIGYEQYF.